Each of the 9 T cell receptor beta chains below was sequenced from the same sample in a study of blood T cell repertoires in COVID-19. Sequencing was performed with immunoSEQ multiplex PCR; in TCRdb, only in-frame clones are kept and a portion is missing. In the table there are 250,000 to 350,000 clones, more than 70% of which are singletons. Sample: PBMCs or T cells enriched from blood (not recorded which). The receptors originated from a woman in her sixties or seventies in a cohort exposed to, infected with or recovered from COVID-19 (not recorded which).

A word on this clone: Other DNA sequences in the sample encode the same CDR3. The CDR3 nucleotides are TGTGCCAGCAGCCTGAACACCGGGGAGCTGTTTTTT. Its protein is CASSLNTGELFF. This sequence joins TRBV12-3 or TRBV12-4 and TRBJ2-2; D not resolved. The CDR3 spans 12 residues. V lost 6 bases, J lost 1 base, and 3 bases lay in between.

The chain uses TRBV11-2 and TRBJ2-6; D gene uncertain. CDR3 length equals 16 residues. With 1 base removed from V and 1 base from J, the gap between germline ends came to 8 bases. CDR1 is SGHAT, CDR2 FQNNGV, per germline. The CDR3 region is CASSLARYSGANVLTF. The CDR3 DNA reads TGTGCCAGCAGCTTAGCCAGGTATTCTGGGGCCAACGTCCTGACTTTC.

V and J are TRBV28 and TRBJ1-1; a weak D match, TRBD1 (6 bases). This CDR3 spans 12 amino acids. V lost 6 bases and J lost 10, with 15 bases in between. Germline V lookup: CDR1 MDHEN, CDR2 SYDVKM. The DNA of the CDR3 is TGTGCCAGCAGCAACAGACAGGCGGGAGCTTTCTTT. It specifies CASSNRQAGAFF. Together with reference TRBV28 and TRBJ1-1, the CDR3 gives the full variable domain: DVKVTQSSRYLVKRTGEKVFLECVQDMDHENMFWYRQDPGLGLRLIYFSYDVKMKEKGDIPEGYSVSREKKERFSLILESASTNQTSMYLCASSNRQAGAFFGQGTRLTVV.

Note on this clone: The junction and the germline gene differ at one end; a read error may be behind it. The V gene is TRBV5-1, the J gene TRBJ2-2, with 9 bases matching TRBD2. CDR1 and CDR2 from the germline V gene are SGHRS and YFSETQ. This CDR3 comprises 16 residues. CDR3 coding DNA: TGCGCCAGCAGCCCGGCGGCTAGCGGGAACGCCGGGGAGCTGTTTTTT. Its protein is CASSPAASGNAGELFF.

The V gene is TRBV18, the J gene TRBJ2-1; D gene unclear. CDR1 is KGHSH and CDR2 is LQKENI in the germline V gene. Trimming left V 3 bases short and J 0 bases short, with 9 bases between. The CDR3 has 15 residues. The CDR3 nucleotides are TGTGCCAGCTCACCTGGTAGGAGCTCCTACAATGAGCAGTTCTTC. Protein: CASSPGRSSYNEQFF.

This sequence joins TRBV7-9 and TRBJ1-4; no reliable D call. V lost 2 bases, J lost 1 base, and 14 bases lay in between. Germline V gene data show CDR1 as SEHNR and CDR2 as FQNEAQ (reference sequence). The CDR3 runs 17 residues. CDR3 nucleotide sequence: TGTGCCAGCAGCTTAAATCTGCACGGTTTAACTAATGAAAAACTGTTTTTT. Its protein product is CASSLNLHGLTNEKLFF.

The chain combines TRBV19 with TRBJ2-5, with TRBD1 identical over 8 bases. With V trimmed by 6 bases and J by 2 bases, 11 bases remained unmatched. The CDR3 runs 16 residues. Germline V gene data show CDR1 as LNHDA and CDR2 as SQIVND (reference sequence). The DNA for the CDR3 is TGTGCCAGTAGAGCAGGGGCAGGGGGCGGGCAAGAGACCCAGTACTTC. Encoded protein: CASRAGAGGGQETQYF.

The V and J genes are TRBV10-3 and TRBJ1-5, with D possibly TRBD1 on 6 matching bases. The length of the CDR3 is 13 residues. The V gene's germline CDR1 is ENHRY and CDR2 SYGVKD. Trimming stripped 10 bases from V and 0 bases from J, with 10 bases between. The CDR3 coding sequence is TGTGCCAGCGGACAGAATAGCAATCAGCCCCAGCATTTT. Translation: CASGQNSNQPQHF.

This clone was observed once. CDR3 protein: CASSRGGRGPAFF. The CDR3 coding sequence is TGCGCCAGCAGCCGGGGAGGCAGGGGGCCGGCTTTCTTT. The chain recombines TRBV4-1 with TRBJ1-1; the match to TRBD1 covers 8 bases. J gave up 11 bases and V 4 bases, and 9 bases lay outside the gene matches. CDR1 is MGHRA and CDR2 is YSYEKL in the germline V gene. The CDR3 length is 13 residues.